This T cell receptor (beta chain) was sequenced during a study of shared clonotypes between healthy human individuals (dated by TCRdb to about 2020). As for the study more broadly: The cohort comprised two women and a few men aged 18 to 49 years. Leukapheresis yielded between about 0.85 and 10 billion PBMCs per donor. For each donor, three plates each were used for CD4 naive and CD4 memory, two plates were used for CD8 naive, and one plate was used for CD8 memory. Blood TCR repertoires of a handful of healthy adults were deeply sequenced to estimate repertoire size and the extent of clonotype sharing between individuals. To increase sequencing depth and limit assay-specific biases, TCR repertoire library preparation and sequencing were carried out by different laboratories using diverse techniques. Study-wide findings and limitations: Estimated clonotype richness was generally larger for naive than for memory subsets. Clonotypes shared by all four sorted-subset donors showed higher generation probabilities than non-shared clonotypes. Sampling was restricted to blood, and TCR repertoires in tissue are likely to differ from TCR repertoires in blood. The genetic and exposure-history diversity represented was limited by the small number of donors. When four donors were compared, the shared fraction of clonotypes was 5% to 6.5% for naive CD4, about 4% for naive CD8, 2% to 2.5% for memory CD4, and 0.4% for memory CD8. Even with the large sequencing depth, rarefaction of the sorted-subset datasets indicated that sequencing was incomplete. Based on pairwise subsampling, the degree of clonotype sharing among donors was expected to be affected by sequencing depth.

The donors were healthy, HIV-negative adults with no recently reported acute infections or vaccinations. All donors were Caucasian adults living in Nashville, Tennessee, USA. CD4+ T cells were enriched through magnetic negative selection, after which naive cells were positively selected on CD45RA and the remaining negative fraction served as the memory subset. Blood was obtained by leukapheresis, after which PBMCs were separated by Ficoll-Histopaque density gradient centrifugation and cryopreserved in liquid nitrogen vapor phase. Analytical flow cytometry was used to check the purity and quantity of every magnetically sorted T cell population. From each sorted fraction, genomic DNA was isolated and quantified by UV absorbance on a Nanodrop 2000c. Using the deep immunoSEQ assay, multiplex PCR amplified TCR CDR3 regions from genomic DNA. Genomic DNA extracted from each cell subset was distributed evenly over all wells of several immunoSEQ 96-well plates, and each plate served as one replicate. For sorted subsets, 200 ng of genomic DNA, equivalent to some 30,000 T cell genomes, went into each replicate PCR. The purified libraries were quantified using a Qubit 3.0 fluorometer, sized with a Bioanalyzer 2100, and then quantified again using the KAPA Library Quantification kit. Every immunoSEQ 96-well plate was sequenced on a dedicated single-read 150-cycle Illumina NextSeq 550 flow cell. The original pipeline was this. Because the immunoSEQ output included only junctional sequences and no quality scores, the filtering could not be the same as the filtering used for full-length reads. To assign V/J genes and CDR3, sequences were annotated against IMGT germline references using PyIR, a Python wrapper for IgBLAST v1.9. Any read was removed if the V/J assignment was weak (E-value above 1e-6), the CDR3 was missing, or the read contained stop codons, out-of-frame junctions, or ambiguous translated residues. V3J clonotypes were defined as sequences sharing the same inferred V gene, J gene, and CDR3 amino acid sequence. The percentage overlap between two repertoires was calculated by dividing the number of shared unique clonotypes by the size of the smaller repertoire. Three approaches were used to assess repertoire richness: RTK rarefaction, the Chao1 estimator, and Recon v2.1 estimates of unobserved clonotypes. OLGA was used to compute generation probabilities for all TCRbeta clonotypes that the gDNA method yielded from a handful of donors. Sourced from immuneACCESS, this table was stored by TCRdb with only in-frame sequences that have V and J called. A share of the clones is absent; for the studies checked, an unresolved V gene accounts for under half, and the remainder has no known explanation. V and J calls and clone size are those listed in that table; D and trimming were worked out from the DNA. Counted in this sample were 1.4 million to 1.5 million clones; approximately 97% of them appeared once. The ten most abundant clones make up approximately 1.1% of the sample.

As regards this clone: Its target antigen remains unknown. Within one base of it there is no much larger clone, and no base qualities were kept.

Sequences were obtained from naive CD4+ T cells sorted from blood. This specimen's cell subset or site label, per the study, means: CD45RA+ positively selected. The receptor was isolated from a man aged 25-45 years in good health.

The CDR3 here reads CASSRNANRDRYYGYTF. The DNA sequence is given as TGTGCCAGCAGCCGAAACGCAAACCGGGACAGGTACTATGGCTACACCTTC. Recombination joined TRBV27 with TRBJ1-2, with 8 junctional bases fitting TRBD1. From the cysteine through the phenylalanine, the CDR3 covers 17 amino acids. The CDR3 DNA has 51 bases and is translated from base 1. The germline V gene (reference sequence) gives CDR1 as MNHEY and CDR2 as SMNVEV. The junction shows trimming of 6 bases on V and 3 bases on J, and the gene matches do not reach 15 bases of it.